This T cell receptor beta chain was identified in a study of long-term antiretroviral therapy in people with HIV. Study results and caveats: Spans of CDR3 length were tighter for HIV repertoires than for controls.

A note on this clone: Its target is unknown.

For each donor, at least one pre-ART and at least two post-ART PBMC samples were available. Sequencing used immunoSEQ v3.0 at survey level. The method was immunoSEQ multiplex PCR; TCRdb's version includes in-frame clones alone and lacks a portion of them. In the table there are about 15,000 clones, approximately 84% of which are singletons. This CDR3 is built from 12 residues. Trimming took off 3 bases at V and 5 bases at J, with 8 bases between the two ends. The germline V gene has CDR1 SNHLY and CDR2 FYNNEI. This specimen consisted of unsorted PBMCs, obtained 1.2 to 1.3 years before starting antiretroviral therapy. V is TRBV2 and J is TRBJ2-7; D call uncertain. The sequence was collected from a man aged 30-40 years with HIV. The CDR3 region has the DNA TGTGCCAGCAGTGACCCTGTTAACGAGCAGTACTTC. The encoded protein is CASSDPVNEQYF.